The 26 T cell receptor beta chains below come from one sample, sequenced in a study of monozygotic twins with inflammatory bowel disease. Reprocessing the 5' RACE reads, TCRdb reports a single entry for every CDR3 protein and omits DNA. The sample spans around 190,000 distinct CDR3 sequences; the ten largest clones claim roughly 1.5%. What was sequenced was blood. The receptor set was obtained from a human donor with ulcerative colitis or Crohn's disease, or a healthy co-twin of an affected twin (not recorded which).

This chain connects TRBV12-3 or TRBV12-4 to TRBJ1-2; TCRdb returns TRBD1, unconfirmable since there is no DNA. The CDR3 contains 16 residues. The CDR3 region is CASSPTGGRANYGYTF.

The CDR3 here is CSVGQGVLANEQFF. V usage is TRBV29-1 and J usage is TRBJ2-1; TCRdb selects TRBD1, and the lack of DNA leaves this call unchecked. The CDR3 contains 14 residues. The germline V gene encodes CDR1 SQVTM and CDR2 ANQGSEA.

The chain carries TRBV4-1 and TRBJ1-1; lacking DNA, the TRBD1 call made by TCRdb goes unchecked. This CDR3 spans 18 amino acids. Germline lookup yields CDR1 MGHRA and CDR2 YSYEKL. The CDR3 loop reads CASSQTWGDMKENTEAFF.

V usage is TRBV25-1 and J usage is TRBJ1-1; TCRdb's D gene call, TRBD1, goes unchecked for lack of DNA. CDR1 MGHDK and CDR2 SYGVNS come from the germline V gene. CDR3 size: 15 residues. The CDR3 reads CASSESVRGLAEAFF.

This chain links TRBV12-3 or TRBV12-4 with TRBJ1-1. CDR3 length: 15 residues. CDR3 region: CASSLGWAVNTEAFF.

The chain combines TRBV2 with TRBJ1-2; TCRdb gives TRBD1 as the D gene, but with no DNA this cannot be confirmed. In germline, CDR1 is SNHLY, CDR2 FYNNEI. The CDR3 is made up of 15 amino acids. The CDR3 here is CASSEGGGGGYGYTF.

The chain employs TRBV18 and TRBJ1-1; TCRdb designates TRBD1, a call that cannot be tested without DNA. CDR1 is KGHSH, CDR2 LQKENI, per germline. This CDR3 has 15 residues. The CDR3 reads CASSAAGQGNTEAFF.

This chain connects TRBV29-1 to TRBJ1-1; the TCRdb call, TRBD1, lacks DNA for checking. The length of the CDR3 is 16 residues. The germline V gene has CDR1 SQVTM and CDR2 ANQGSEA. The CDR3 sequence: CSAHGGQGSFKPQAFF.

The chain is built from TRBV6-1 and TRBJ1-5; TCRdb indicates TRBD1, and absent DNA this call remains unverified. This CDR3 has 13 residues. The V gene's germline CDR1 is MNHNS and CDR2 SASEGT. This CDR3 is CASSVDRAQPQHF.

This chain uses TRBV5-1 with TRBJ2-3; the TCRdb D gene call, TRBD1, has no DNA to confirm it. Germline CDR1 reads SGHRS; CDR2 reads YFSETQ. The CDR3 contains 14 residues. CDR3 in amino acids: CASSPGASTDTQYF.

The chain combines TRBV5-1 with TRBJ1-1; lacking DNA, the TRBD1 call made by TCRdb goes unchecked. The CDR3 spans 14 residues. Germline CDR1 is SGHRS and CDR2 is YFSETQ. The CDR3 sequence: CASSGGTGGTEAFF.

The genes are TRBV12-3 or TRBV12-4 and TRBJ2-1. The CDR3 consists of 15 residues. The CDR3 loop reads CASSFGLTSYNEQFF.

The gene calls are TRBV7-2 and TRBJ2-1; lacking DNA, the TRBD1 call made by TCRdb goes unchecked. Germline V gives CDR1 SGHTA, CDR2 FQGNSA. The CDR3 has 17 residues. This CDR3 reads CASSLRLPGQGYNEQFF.

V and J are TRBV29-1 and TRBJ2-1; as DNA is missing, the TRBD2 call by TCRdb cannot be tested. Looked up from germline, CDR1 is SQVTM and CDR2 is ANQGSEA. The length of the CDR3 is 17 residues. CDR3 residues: CSVTGTSGGFTYNEQFF.

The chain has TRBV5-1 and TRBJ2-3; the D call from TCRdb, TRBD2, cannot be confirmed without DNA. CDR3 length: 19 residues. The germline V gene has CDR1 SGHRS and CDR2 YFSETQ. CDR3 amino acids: CASSLRPSGGARDTDTQYF.

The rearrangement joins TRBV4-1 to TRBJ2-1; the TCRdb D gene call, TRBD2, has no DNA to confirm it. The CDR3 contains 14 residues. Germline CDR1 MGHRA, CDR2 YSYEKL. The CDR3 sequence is CASSLVGEGNEQFF.

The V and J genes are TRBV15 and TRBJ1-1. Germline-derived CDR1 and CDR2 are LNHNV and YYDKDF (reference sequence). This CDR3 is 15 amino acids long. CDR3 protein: CATSRGPGMNTEAFF.

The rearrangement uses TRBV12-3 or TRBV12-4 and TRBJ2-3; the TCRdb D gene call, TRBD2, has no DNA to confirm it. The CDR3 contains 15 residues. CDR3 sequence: CASRLGTSGTDTQYF.

CDR3 loop: CASRLSPRVGDYGYTF. The chain joins TRBV12-3 or TRBV12-4 to TRBJ1-2. The CDR3 has 16 residues.

The chain's CDR3 is CASQSRGPYNEQFF. The J gene is TRBJ2-1, the V gene TRBV12-3 or TRBV12-4. This CDR3 is 14 amino acids long.

The CDR3 loop reads CSARLPGQWTEAFF. The chain combines TRBV20-1 with TRBJ1-1; the D call of TRBD1 rests on TCRdb alone, since no DNA is present to check it. The germline gives CDR1 DFQATT, CDR2 SNEGSKA (reference sequence). This CDR3 has 14 amino acids.

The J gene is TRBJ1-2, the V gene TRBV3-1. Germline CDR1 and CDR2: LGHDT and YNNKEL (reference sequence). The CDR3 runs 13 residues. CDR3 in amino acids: CASSQGRDLGYTF.

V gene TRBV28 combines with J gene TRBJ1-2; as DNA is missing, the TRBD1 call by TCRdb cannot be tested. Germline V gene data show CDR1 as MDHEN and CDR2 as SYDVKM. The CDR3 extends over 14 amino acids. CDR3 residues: CASSAPSERSGYTF.

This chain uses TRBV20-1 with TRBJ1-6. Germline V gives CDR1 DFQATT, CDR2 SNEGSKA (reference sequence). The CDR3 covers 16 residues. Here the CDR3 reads CSAPSVRGENNSPLHF.

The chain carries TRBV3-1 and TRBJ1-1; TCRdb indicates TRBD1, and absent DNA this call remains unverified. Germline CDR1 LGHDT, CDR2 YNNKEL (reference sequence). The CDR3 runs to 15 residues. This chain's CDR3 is CASSPGTGGNTEAFF.

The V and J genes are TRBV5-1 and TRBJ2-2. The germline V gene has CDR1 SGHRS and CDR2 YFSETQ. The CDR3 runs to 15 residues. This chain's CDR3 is CASSGLGRDTGELFF.